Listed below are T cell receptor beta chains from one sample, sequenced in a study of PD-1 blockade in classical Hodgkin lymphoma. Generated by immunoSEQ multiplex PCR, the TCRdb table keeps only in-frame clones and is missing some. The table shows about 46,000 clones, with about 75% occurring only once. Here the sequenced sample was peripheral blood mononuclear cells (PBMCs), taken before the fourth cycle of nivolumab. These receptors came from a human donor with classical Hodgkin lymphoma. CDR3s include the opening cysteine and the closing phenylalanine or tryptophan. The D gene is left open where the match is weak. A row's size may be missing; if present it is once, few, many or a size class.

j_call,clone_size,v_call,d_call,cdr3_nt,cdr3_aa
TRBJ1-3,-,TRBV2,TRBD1,TGTGCCAGCGGGGGGGGGACAGATGACTCTGGAAACACCATATATTTT,CASGGGTDDSGNTIYF
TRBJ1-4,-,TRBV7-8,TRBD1,TGTGCCAGCAGTAGGGGGCGGGAGGGGGAAAAACTGTTTTTT,CASSRGREGEKLFF
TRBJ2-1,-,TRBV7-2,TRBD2,TGTGCCAGCAGCCCTCCCCGCCGAGCGGGAGGGCCAGGCGAGCAGTTCTTC,CASSPPRRAGGPGEQFF
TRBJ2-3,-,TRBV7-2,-,TGTGCCAGCAGCTTAGGACTCCTCATGTATACGCAGTATTTT,CASSLGLLMYTQYF
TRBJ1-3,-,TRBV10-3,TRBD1,TGTGCCATCAGGGGACAGGGGACGCTCTCTGGAAACACCATATATTTT,CAIRGQGTLSGNTIYF
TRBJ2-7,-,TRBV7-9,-,TGTGCCAGCAGCTTAGCGGGGGAGCAGTACTTC,CASSLAGEQYF
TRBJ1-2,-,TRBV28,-,TGTGCCAGCAGCTGGGCGCAAGTCTATGGCTACACCTTC,CASSWAQVYGYTF
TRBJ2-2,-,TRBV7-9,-,TGTGCCAGCAGCTTTGGACTACTTGCTGGGGAGCTGTTTTTT,CASSFGLLAGELFF
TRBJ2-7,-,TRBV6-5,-,TGTGCCAGCAGGACCGCCTACGAGCAGTACTTC,CASRTAYEQYF
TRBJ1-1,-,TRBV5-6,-,TGTGCCAGCAGCTTGTATCGCACAGGGTTCACTGAAGCTTTCTTT,CASSLYRTGFTEAFF
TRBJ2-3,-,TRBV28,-,TGTGCCAGCAGTTTCGTCAGGGGTCGGGATACGCAGTATTTT,CASSFVRGRDTQYF
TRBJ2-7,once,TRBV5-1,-,TGCGCCAGCAGCTTTGGGACATCCTACGAGCAGTACTTC,CASSFGTSYEQYF
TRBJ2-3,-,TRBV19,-,TGTGCCAGTAGTAAGCTTTTTTACACAGATACGCAGTATTTT,CASSKLFYTDTQYF
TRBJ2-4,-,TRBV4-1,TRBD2,TGCGCCAGCAGCCAAGATAGCCCCGTGGGACTAGCGGGAGCTGACATTCAGTACTTC,CASSQDSPVGLAGADIQYF
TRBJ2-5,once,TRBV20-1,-,TGCAGTGTGGGGGGATCAGAGACCCAGTACTTC,CSVGGSETQYF
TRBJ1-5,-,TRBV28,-,TGTGCCAGCAGTCCTGGGGTACAGCCCCAGCATTTT,CASSPGVQPQHF
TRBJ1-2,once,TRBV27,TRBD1,TGTGCCAGCAGGGAAACAGGGGGCGCGAGAGGCTACACCTTC,CASRETGGARGYTF
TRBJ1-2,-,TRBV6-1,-,TGTGCCAGCGGGACGGCTAACGGCTACACCTTC,CASGTANGYTF
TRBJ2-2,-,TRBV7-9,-,TGTGCCAGCAGCGCCCCCGCCACATACACCGGGGAGCTGTTTTTT,CASSAPATYTGELFF
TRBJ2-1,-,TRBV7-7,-,TGTGCTAGCAGCTTGGAGGGGGGCCCATACAATGAGCAGTTCTTC,CASSLEGGPYNEQFF
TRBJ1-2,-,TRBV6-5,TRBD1,TGTGCCAGCAGTTCCGGGACAGGGGAAGGTTATGGCTACACCTTC,CASSSGTGEGYGYTF
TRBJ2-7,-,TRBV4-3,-,TGCGCCAGCAGTTCCTACTTGGCCTCCTACGAGCAGTACTTC,CASSSYLASYEQYF
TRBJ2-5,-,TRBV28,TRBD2,TGTGCCAGCAGTTTATGGAAGGGGTGGAGCGGGGGGACTCGAGAGACCCAGTACTTC,CASSLWKGWSGGTRETQYF
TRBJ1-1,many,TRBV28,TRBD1,TGTGCCAGCAGTTCCGACAGGGCCGAATCTGAAGCTTTCTTT,CASSSDRAESEAFF
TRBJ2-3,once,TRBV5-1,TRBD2,TGCGCCAGCAGCTTGGATTCCGGGAGGTTGGGGAATACGCAGTATTTT,CASSLDSGRLGNTQYF
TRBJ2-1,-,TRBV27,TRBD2,TGTGCCAGCAGCCCCGTTAGCGGGAGAGGGAATGAGCAGTTCTTC,CASSPVSGRGNEQFF
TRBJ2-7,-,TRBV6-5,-,TGTGCCAGCAGTTACGGGGTGGGGGGCTACGAGCAGTACTTC,CASSYGVGGYEQYF
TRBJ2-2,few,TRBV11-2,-,TGTGCCAGCAGCTTAGTATGGGGGGCCGGGGAGCTGTTTTTT,CASSLVWGAGELFF
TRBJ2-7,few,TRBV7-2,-,TGTGCCAGCAGCTTCTGGGGGGGCCACGAGCAGTACTTC,CASSFWGGHEQYF
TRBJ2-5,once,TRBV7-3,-,TGTGCCAGCAGCCCTCACACAGGGTTTGCCCAGTACTTC,CASSPHTGFAQYF
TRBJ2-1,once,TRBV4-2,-,TGTGCCAGCAGCCGCACCTCGTTTGGGGGAGTCTCCTACAATGAGCAGTTCTTC,CASSRTSFGGVSYNEQFF
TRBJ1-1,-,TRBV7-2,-,TGTGCCAGCAGCTTAGATCCGAACACTGAAGCTTTCTTT,CASSLDPNTEAFF
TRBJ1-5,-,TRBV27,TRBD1,TGTGCCAGCAGTTTAATGGGACAGGCAGGCAATCAGCCCCAGCATTTT,CASSLMGQAGNQPQHF
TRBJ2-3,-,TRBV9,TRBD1,TGTGCCAGCAGCGCCCAACAGGGGGGCACAGATACGCAGTATTTT,CASSAQQGGTDTQYF
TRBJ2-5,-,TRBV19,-,TGTGCCAGTAGGGGGAGACGGTTCCGGGGGCGCGGAGAGACCCAGTACTTC,CASRGRRFRGRGETQYF
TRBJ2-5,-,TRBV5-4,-,TGTGCCAGCAGCTTAGATGTGGCGGGACAAGAGACCCAGTACTTC,CASSLDVAGQETQYF
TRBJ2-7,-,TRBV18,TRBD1,TGTGCCAGCTCGACAGGGTTAAACTCCTACGAGCAGTACTTC,CASSTGLNSYEQYF
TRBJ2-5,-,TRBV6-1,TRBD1,TGTGCCAGCAGACTAGGACAGGGGGTAGAGACCCAGTACTTC,CASRLGQGVETQYF
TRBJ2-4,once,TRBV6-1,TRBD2,TGTGCCAGCAGTGCGGTCGGACTAGCGGGAGAGCTAGCCAAAAACATTCAGTACTTC,CASSAVGLAGELAKNIQYF
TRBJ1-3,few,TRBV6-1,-,TGTGCCAGCAGTGAGCCAGAGAAAGGAAACACCATATATTTT,CASSEPEKGNTIYF
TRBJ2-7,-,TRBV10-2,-,TGCGCCAGCAGCAGGGGTAGCGAGCAGTACTTC,CASSRGSEQYF
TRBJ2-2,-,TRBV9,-,TGTGCCAGCAGCGCAGAGACTCGCAGGGCCGGGGAGCTGTTTTTT,CASSAETRRAGELFF
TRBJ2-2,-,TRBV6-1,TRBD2,TGTGCCAGCAGTGGTATGCTAGCGGGAGCCGGGGAGCTGTTTTTT,CASSGMLAGAGELFF
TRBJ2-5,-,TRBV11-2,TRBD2,TGTGCCAGCAGCTTGGGACTAGCGGCACAAGAGACCCAGTACTTC,CASSLGLAAQETQYF
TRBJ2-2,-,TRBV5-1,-,TGCGCCAGCAGCCATGGGGCTCCGGGGGAGCTGTTTTTT,CASSHGAPGELFF
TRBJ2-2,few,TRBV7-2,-,TGTGCCAGCAGCTTAGAGAGTACCGGGGAGCTGTTTTTT,CASSLESTGELFF
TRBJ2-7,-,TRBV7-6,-,TGTGCCAGCAGCTTTCTTAACTCGGACGCGTACTTC,CASSFLNSDAYF
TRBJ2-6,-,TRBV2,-,TGTGCCAGCGCGGCTCAATTGACTGGGGCCAACGTCCTGACTTTC,CASAAQLTGANVLTF
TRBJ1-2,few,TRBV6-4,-,TGTGCCAGCACCCCAACAAAGGGGCTAGGTGGCTACACCTTC,CASTPTKGLGGYTF
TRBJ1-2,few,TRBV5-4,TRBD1,TGTGCCAGCAGCTTGGAGGCAGGGGGTGCGTCTGGCTACACCTTC,CASSLEAGGASGYTF
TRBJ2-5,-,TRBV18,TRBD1,TGTGCCAGCTCACCTAGGGACAGGGGGCAAGAGACCCAGTACTTC,CASSPRDRGQETQYF
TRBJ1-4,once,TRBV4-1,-,TGCGCCAGCAGCCAAGGGGGGGGCAGTAGTGAAAAACTGTTTTTT,CASSQGGGSSEKLFF
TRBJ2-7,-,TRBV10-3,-,TGTGCCTCCAGCCCCCGGCGGGACTCCTACGAGCAGTACTTC,CASSPRRDSYEQYF
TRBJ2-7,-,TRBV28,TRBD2,TGTGCCAGCACCCCTGGACTAGCGGGGGCCTACGAGCAGTACTTC,CASTPGLAGAYEQYF